A selection of T cell receptor beta chains follows, all from one sample in a study of blood T cell repertoires in COVID-19. Measured with immunoSEQ multiplex PCR; TCRdb has only the in-frame clones, and not every one. The sample carries over 200,000 clones, about 80% recorded once. Sequenced: PBMCs or T cells enriched from blood (not recorded which). Receptors originate from a man in his forties who had recovered from COVID-19. CDR3s include the opening cysteine and the closing phenylalanine or tryptophan. Size tells how often a clone was seen (once, few, many) or the class of an expanded clone, and some rows leave it out.

abundance | j_gene | v_gene | CDR3aa
once | TRBJ1-6 | TRBV28 | CATFTGNSPLHF
NA | TRBJ2-3 | TRBV5-1 | CASSATGGQRTDTQYF
NA | TRBJ2-7 | TRBV28 | CASSYSSGFYEQYF
once | TRBJ2-1 | TRBV7-3 | CASSSRTSGRVDEQFF
few | TRBJ1-1 | TRBV10-3 | CAISERGREFTEAFF
NA | TRBJ2-1 | TRBV6-2/TRBV6-3 | CASSYVTSGGNEQFF
NA | TRBJ1-1 | TRBV30 | CAWSPGQGRSEAFF
NA | TRBJ1-1 | TRBV18 | CASSPNSGNTEAFF
NA | TRBJ2-7 | TRBV7-5 | CVRSCPKRTGPYEQYF
NA | TRBJ1-1 | TRBV4-1 | CASSQAGNTEAFF
few | TRBJ2-1 | TRBV11-2 | CASSLEGLAGFNEQFF
NA | TRBJ1-6 | TRBV11-2 | CASSWSVAYNSPLHF
few | TRBJ1-6 | TRBV18 | CASSLNSGQNNSPLHF
NA | TRBJ2-7 | TRBV7-8 | CASSSLPGHPRRVYEQYF
NA | TRBJ2-2 | TRBV3-1/TRBV3-2 | CASSLKLTGELFF
NA | TRBJ2-5 | TRBV5-1 | CASSSLGTEETQYF
once | TRBJ2-5 | TRBV19 | CASSRTGPETQYF
once | TRBJ2-1 | TRBV7-2 | CASSLGRTSGYNEQFF
NA | TRBJ1-4 | TRBV2 | CATRDRGNEKLFF
NA | TRBJ2-1 | TRBV5-1 | CASSLATSGNNEQFF
NA | TRBJ1-1 | TRBV5-1 | CASSLVLRDANTEAFF
NA | TRBJ2-2 | TRBV5-1 | CASSPGLAATNTGELFF
NA | TRBJ1-4 | TRBV28 | CASSPAGQGKLFF
NA | TRBJ2-3 | TRBV4-1 | CASSQESIAGGIADTQYF
NA | TRBJ2-1 | TRBV7-6 | CASSLVGSSYNEQFF
NA | TRBJ2-1 | TRBV5-1 | CASSLGDRDNEQFF
NA | TRBJ2-7 | TRBV3-1/TRBV3-2 | CASSQDLIAGVSYEQYF
NA | TRBJ1-1 | TRBV9 | CASSEGVNTEAFF
NA | TRBJ2-6 | TRBV5-1 | CASSGTGGISGANVLTF
NA | TRBJ2-7 | TRBV27 | CASSLADSYEQYF
NA | TRBJ1-4 | TRBV19 | CASRDDRRQTEKLFF
NA | TRBJ1-6 | TRBV7-2 | CASSDRTVLGSLHF
NA | TRBJ2-3 | TRBV28 | CASSLFRGQGTDTQYF
NA | TRBJ1-1 | TRBV28 | CASRYMNTEAFF
NA | TRBJ1-4 | TRBV30 | CAWTLGSSNEKLFF
NA | TRBJ2-7 | TRBV29-1 | CSAVDRGNEQYF
NA | TRBJ1-4 | TRBV6-1 | CASSEALPVTNEKLFF
NA | TRBJ2-3 | TRBV2 | CASSPSWRGTRQYF
few | TRBJ1-5 | TRBV30 | CAWAGHSNQPQHF
few | TRBJ2-3 | TRBV11-3 | CASSLGAATDTQYF
NA | TRBJ2-1 | TRBV7-3 | CASSQRERSEQFF
NA | TRBJ1-1 | TRBV6-5 | CASSYLQGAVNTEAFF
NA | TRBJ2-1 | TRBV27 | CASSLLSQGEQFF
NA | TRBJ1-1 | TRBV2 | CASSAHRLILNTEAFF
NA | TRBJ1-4 | TRBV6-5 | CASKRTDATNEKLFF
few | TRBJ2-2 | TRBV5-4 | CASSRTSPGELFF
few | TRBJ2-7 | TRBV7-9 | CASSLGAGVIEQYF
few | TRBJ1-2 | TRBV12-3/TRBV12-4 | CASSFPRAGYTF